This T cell receptor beta chain was observed in a study of STAT5B mutations in CD4+ large granular lymphocyte leukemia. The CDR3 has 14 amino acids. Looked up from germline, CDR1 is SGHVS and CDR2 is FQNEAQ. Trimming took 5 bases from V and 2 from J; bases not matched to a gene: 4. Data came from immunoSEQ multiplex PCR; TCRdb stores just in-frame clones and leaves some out. The profile shows 30,000 to 40,000 clones, about 85% of them singletons. The sample was CD4+ T cells from blood buffy coats. The chain is built from TRBV7-8 and TRBJ2-3; 7 bases line up with TRBD2. The receptor comes from a human donor in good health. In DNA form, the CDR3 reads TGTGCCAGCAGCCTTGGGACTAACACAGATACGCAGTATTTT. This gives the protein CASSLGTNTDTQYF.